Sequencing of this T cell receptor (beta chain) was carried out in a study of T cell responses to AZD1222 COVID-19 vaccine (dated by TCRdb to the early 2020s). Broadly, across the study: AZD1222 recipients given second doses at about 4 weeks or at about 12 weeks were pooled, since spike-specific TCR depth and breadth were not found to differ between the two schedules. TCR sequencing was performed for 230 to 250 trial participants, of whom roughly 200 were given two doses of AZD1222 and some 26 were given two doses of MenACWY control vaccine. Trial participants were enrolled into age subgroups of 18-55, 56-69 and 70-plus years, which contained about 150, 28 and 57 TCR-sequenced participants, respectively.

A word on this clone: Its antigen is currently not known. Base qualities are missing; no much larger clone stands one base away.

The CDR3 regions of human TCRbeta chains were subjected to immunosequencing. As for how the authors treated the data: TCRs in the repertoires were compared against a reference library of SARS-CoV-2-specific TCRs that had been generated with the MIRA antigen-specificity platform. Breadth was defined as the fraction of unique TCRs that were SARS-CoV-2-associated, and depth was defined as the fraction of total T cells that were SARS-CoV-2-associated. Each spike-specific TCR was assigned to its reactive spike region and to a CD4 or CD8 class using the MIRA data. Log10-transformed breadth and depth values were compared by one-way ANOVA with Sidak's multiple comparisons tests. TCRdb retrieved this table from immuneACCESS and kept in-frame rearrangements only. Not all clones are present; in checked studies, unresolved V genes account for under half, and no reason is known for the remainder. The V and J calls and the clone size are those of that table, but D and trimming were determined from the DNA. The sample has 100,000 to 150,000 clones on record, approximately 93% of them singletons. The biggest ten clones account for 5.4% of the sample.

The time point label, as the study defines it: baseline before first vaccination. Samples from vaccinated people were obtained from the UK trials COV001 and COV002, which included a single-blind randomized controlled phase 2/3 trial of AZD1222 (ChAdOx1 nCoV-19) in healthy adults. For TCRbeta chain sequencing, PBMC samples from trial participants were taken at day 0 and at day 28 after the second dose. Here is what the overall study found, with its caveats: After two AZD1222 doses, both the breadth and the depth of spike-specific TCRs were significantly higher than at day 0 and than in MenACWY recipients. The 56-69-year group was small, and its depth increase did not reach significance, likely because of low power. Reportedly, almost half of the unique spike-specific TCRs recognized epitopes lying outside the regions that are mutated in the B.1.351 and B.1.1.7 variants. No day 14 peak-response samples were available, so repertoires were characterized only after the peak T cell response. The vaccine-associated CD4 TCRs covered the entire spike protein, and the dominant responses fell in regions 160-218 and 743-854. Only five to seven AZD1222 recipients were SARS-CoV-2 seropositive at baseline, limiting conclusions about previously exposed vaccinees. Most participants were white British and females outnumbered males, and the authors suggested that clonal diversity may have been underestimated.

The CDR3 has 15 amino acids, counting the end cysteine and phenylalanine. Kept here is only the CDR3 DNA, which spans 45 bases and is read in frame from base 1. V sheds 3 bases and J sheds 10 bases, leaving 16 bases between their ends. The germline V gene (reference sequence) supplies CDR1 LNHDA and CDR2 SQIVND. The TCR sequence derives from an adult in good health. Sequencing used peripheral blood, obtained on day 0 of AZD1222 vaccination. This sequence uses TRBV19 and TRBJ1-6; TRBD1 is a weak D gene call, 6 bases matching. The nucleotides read TGTGCCAGTAGTATCTTTCACAGGGACATGTCACCCCTCCACTTT. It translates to CASSIFHRDMSPLHF.